This TCR beta chain was sequenced during a study of cytomegalovirus exposure and HLA in healthy donors (dated by TCRdb to about 2017). General notes on the study: In an earlier analysis of some 550 of the donors, approximately 260 Gb of sequence data and some 100 million unique TCR beta sequences from approximately 180 million T cells were reported. Because of strong linkage in the cohort, roughly five DR-DQ haplotypes were treated as single units for association and clustering. A later analysis re-analyzed previously published TCR beta repertoires from 600 to 850 donors and added high-resolution HLA genotyping to study TCR occurrence patterns. The genetic ancestry cluster associated with self-reported Caucasian donors included roughly four fifths of the 398 genotyped donors. An early release covering roughly 600 HLA-typed donors comprised 300 to 350 gigabases of sequencing data and tens of millions of unique TCR sequences. The aim of the study was to test whether cataloging public T cell receptors could identify signatures of past pathogen exposure. Donor age, sex, ethnicity and CMV serostatus were compiled together with the repertoire data. HLA typing included class I and class II loci at four-digit resolution. On average, around 230,000 unique TCR beta nucleotide sequences were sequenced per donor among 398 genotyped donors of the cohort, with around 19% of those sequences being non-productive. A separate validation cohort of approximately 120 different subjects was used in addition to the 666-subject first cohort. High-throughput TCR immunosequencing, statistical association of individual TCRs with disease status, and machine learning were combined to predict cytomegalovirus infection status. The study used immunosequencing to profile the T cell repertoires of around 600 subjects and linked those repertoires to cytomegalovirus serostatus. Typing coverage differed by locus: A, B, C, DRB1 and DQB1 were typed in roughly 620-640 donors, DQA1 in about 500, DPA1 in some 570, and DPB1 in just under 490. To decide whether each TCR beta V gene segment behaved as functional or pseudogenic, an earlier analysis of nearly 600 of the donors relied on high-throughput TCR beta sequencing. Genome-wide SNP genotypes for about three fifths of the roughly 700 donors were used in a later genetic analysis, which treated that subset as a discovery cohort. Every repertoire in the discovery cohort had been generated on one and the same sequencing platform. In the later analysis, no new phenotypic data were used to find candidate immune exposures; instead, reliance was placed on TCR beta sequences and their occurrence across donors.

This clone was observed once. This receptor's antigen is unknown. Base qualities are not provided; no much larger clone lies one nucleotide away. The library was prepared using the immunoSEQ multiplex PCR assay. For the multiplex PCR, a mixture combining 60 forward primers for TCR Vbeta segments and 13 reverse primers for TCR Jbeta segments was used. Amplification of the CDR3 region of rearranged TCR beta genes was performed with a multiplex PCR assay on genomic DNA. Amplified TCR beta libraries were sequenced as 87-base-pair reads on the Illumina HiSeq System. The paper's data handling went like this. Across the 500 to 700 repertoires, a later analysis counted 60 million to 90 million unique TCR beta chains, roughly 11 million of which were shared by at least two donors. Raw reads were error-corrected and collapsed into unique sequences by a nearest-neighbor algorithm in which closely related sequences were merged to remove PCR and sequencing errors. CDR3 sequences were aligned to IMGT reference sequences to assign V, D and J gene segments. For a sequence to be retained, at least a six-nucleotide match to both a V gene segment and a J gene segment was required. Rearrangements were called productive when the CDR3 lacked stop codons and stayed in frame with V and J; all others were non-productive. Following IMGT convention, CDR3 was defined as the stretch from the second conserved V-encoded cysteine up to the conserved J-encoded phenylalanine. The earlier analysis of about 610 of the donors excluded any sequence lacking an unambiguous match to a single V gene segment. An earlier analysis of 500 to 600 of the donors classified V segments as functional when productive rearrangements were above 56.7% and as segregating when the standard deviation between donors was above 5%. To diagnose cytomegalovirus status from the catalog of TCR beta chain sequences, a statistical classification framework was built. A later analysis assigned V and J genes by comparing TCR nucleotide sequences with IMGT/GENE-DB human TR gene sequences. The TCRdist pipeline was used in a later analysis to assign CDR3 sequences and most-parsimonious VDJ recombination scenarios. A later analysis defined each TCR beta chain by its CDR3 amino acid sequence plus V-gene family, and excluded reads lacking a unique V-gene family. In a later analysis, several hundred highly shared, low-generation-probability nucleotide sequences were removed to address suspected cross-contamination and a sequencing artifact. In a later analysis, a clonal expansion index was calculated for each public chain from normalized within-repertoire ranks of inferred template counts. Generation probabilities in a later analysis came from a VDJ recombination model fitted to out-of-frame rearrangements, and those results were checked against IGoR. In a later analysis, TCR-TCR, TCR-HLA and TCR-CMV co-occurrence was scored with hypergeometric tests, and a repertoire-size bias correction was applied to TCR pairs. In a later analysis, false discovery rates were estimated by permuting HLA or CMV assignments 20 times. A later analysis grouped co-occurring TCRs with DBSCAN, adding TCRdist sequence similarity when clustering within HLA-allele-positive subsets. Repertoires with fewer than 30,000 or more than 120,000 public chains were left out of co-occurrence clustering, as were several repertoires with anomalous nucleotide sharing. Drawn from immuneACCESS, this table holds only the in-frame rearrangements with V and J called that TCRdb kept. Clones are partly lost; checked studies trace under half to an unresolved V gene and leave the rest unexplained. V and J calls and clone size are as listed in that table; D and trimming were resolved from the DNA. The sample table lists tens of thousands of clones, approximately 75% of them with a count of one. The ten largest clones take up roughly 7.7% of the sample.

General findings and caveats noted by the study authors: Roughly uniform sequencing depth across donors was assumed in presence/absence analyses, although this assumption may not hold. In both the original and validation cohorts, the classifier was reported to diagnose cytomegalovirus status with high specificity and sensitivity. The cohort was sequenced for TCR beta chains only, and without alpha or paired-chain data the features that could be detected were limited. In a later analysis, several top co-occurrence clusters were reported to appear linked to parvovirus B19, influenza, CMV and Epstein-Barr virus. A later analysis found that most CMV-associated TCR beta chains appeared HLA-restricted, with HLA associations seemingly driven largely by CMV exposure. Most TCR sequences were observed very rarely across donors, whereas some public TCRs were present in many individuals. The sequencing pipeline was judged likely to have produced a cluster of highly shared sequence variants as a technical artifact. Because HLA typing was missing for some donors at each locus, association tests included only the typed subset. Broadly in line with IMGT annotations, most TCR beta V segments showed up in productive rearrangements about 90% or about 30% of the time in an earlier analysis of approximately 640 of the donors. Three of the identified cytomegalovirus-associated TCR beta chains were confirmed in vitro to be specific for cytomegalovirus antigens. Compared with the 666-donor mean, donors in an Asian-associated ancestry cluster had fewer N-insertions in productive TCRs, according to a later genetic analysis. Immune exposure information for the cohort was limited to CMV serostatus. The authors suggested that the approach could potentially be extended to other disease states and immunological phenotypes. A later analysis associated 15,000 or so TCR beta sequences with specific HLA alleles at a false discovery rate of 0.05. When HLA alleles, especially DR and DQ, strongly co-occurred, TCR associations were difficult to assign to individual alleles. A later analysis found that TCR association rates varied across HLA loci, with DRB1 alleles showing the most associated TCRs and HLA-C alleles the fewest. An association between a missense DCLRE1C variant and V-gene and J-gene trimming of TCR beta chains was found in a later genetic analysis and replicated in an independent cohort. Because counts were too low, under 20 rarely observed V segments, including chromosome 9 orphons, were left out of the earlier analysis of about 500 of the donors. A further reported finding was that TCR beta sequences accurately predicted the HLA-A and HLA-B alleles for most subjects in the first cohort. A total of roughly 160 TCR beta chains were listed by the study as associated with cytomegalovirus. In a later analysis, HLA-associated TCR beta chains showed more clonal expansion and lower generation probabilities than non-associated chains that were equally common. Linkage disequilibrium might explain the correlated functional status among segregating V segments, but an unknown experimental factor could not be excluded.

In total, roughly 710 healthy bone marrow donors made up the cohort. At the time of sampling, all cohort members were nominally healthy, though unrecorded immune exposures were likely present. The donor tested CMV seropositive and was one of the 289 seropositive cohort members. A peripheral blood sample was provided by each donor, and peripheral blood mononuclear cells were used for TCR beta sequencing. The Qiagen DNeasy Blood Extraction Kit was used to extract genomic DNA from the blood cell samples. The specimen was PBMCs. This receptor was obtained from a man aged 55 to 70 in good health and CMV-seropositive.

The bases are TGCGCCAGCAGCTTGGCCTCTGGACAGGGAAGTTCACCCCTCCACTTT. Translation gives CASSLASGQGSSPLHF. This chain is built from TRBV5-1 and TRBJ1-6; 8 central nucleotides agree with TRBD1. CDR1 and CDR2, looked up from the germline V gene, are SGHRS and YFSETQ. At the junction V is shortened by 0 bases and J by 9 bases; bases outside the gene matches: 8. Reading from cysteine to phenylalanine, the CDR3 counts 16 amino acids. Of the read, only the CDR3 DNA is kept; its 48 bases are in frame from base 1.